These 8 T cell receptor beta chains came from one sample sequenced in a study of blood T cell repertoires in COVID-19. Produced via immunoSEQ multiplex PCR; TCRdb's table is partial and in-frame only. This table has approximately 70,000 clones, more than 65% appearing once. Sequencing was done on a sample of peripheral blood. Receptors were obtained from a woman aged 55 to 70 with acute or convalescent COVID-19.

The rearrangement joins TRBV19 to TRBJ1-6; 7 bases are a match to TRBD1. Germline V CDR1 and CDR2: LNHDA, SQIVND (reference sequence). The CDR3 runs to 15 residues. J gave up 7 bases and V 3 bases, and 6 bases lay outside the gene matches. The DNA of the CDR3 is TGTGCCAGTAGTATGGTGAGGGGGCTCAATTCACCCCTCCACTTT. Its translation is CASSMVRGLNSPLHF. Drawing the rest from reference TRBV19 and TRBJ1-6, the complete variable domain is DGGITQSPKYLFRKEGQNVTLSCEQNLNHDAMYWYRQDPGQGLRLIYYSQIVNDFQKGDIAEGYSVSREKKESFPLTVTSAQKNPTAFYLCASSMVRGLNSPLHFGNGTRLTVT.

This clone has more than one count but fewer than ten. This rearrangement joins TRBV24-1 to TRBJ2-1, with D unresolved. Trimming took off 6 bases at V and 8 bases at J, with 7 bases between the two ends. Looked up from germline, CDR1 is KGHDR and CDR2 is SFDVKD. The CDR3 runs 11 residues. CDR3 nucleotides: TGTGCCACCAGTAGAACAGATGAGCAGTTCTTC. It yields the protein CATSRTDEQFF.

J is TRBJ1-1 and V is TRBV9; D unresolved. Germline V gene lookup returns CDR1 SGDLS and CDR2 YYNGEE. Trimming left V 0 bases short and J 1 base short, with 13 bases between. The CDR3 loop spans 16 amino acids. The CDR3 here is CASSVGPRRANTEAFF. The CDR3 DNA is TGTGCCAGCAGCGTAGGTCCTAGGAGGGCGAACACTGAAGCTTTCTTT.

V is TRBV5-4 and J is TRBJ2-3; a weak D match, TRBD1 (5 bases). CDR3 length: 15 amino acids. CDR1 SGHNT and CDR2 YYREEE come from the germline V gene (reference sequence). Between the trimmed V and J ends, which lost 3 bases and 0 bases, there was a span of 11 bases. The CDR3 bases are TGTGCCAGCAGCTCCCAGGGTAAAAGCACAGATACGCAGTATTTT. The encoded protein is CASSSQGKSTDTQYF.

The chain joins TRBV5-4 to TRBJ2-2, with TRBD2 matching 8 bases. This CDR3 spans 17 amino acids. Germline values: CDR1 SGHNT, CDR2 YYREEE (reference sequence). The junction had 12 bases not matched to a gene; V was cut back by 4 bases and J by 4 bases. The CDR3, as DNA: TGTGCCAGCAGCGCCCCGACGGGGGGGTCCCGCACCGGGGAGCTGTTTTTT. Translated, it gives CASSAPTGGSRTGELFF.

The chain is built from TRBV19 and TRBJ2-1, with D perhaps TRBD1 (6 bases). The CDR3 is 15 amino acids. V lost 7 bases to trimming and J lost 7 bases, with 20 bases between them. CDR1 and CDR2 (germline): LNHDA, SQIVND (reference sequence). The CDR3 region is CASISLRQGKNEQFF. DNA for the CDR3: TGTGCCAGTATTAGTTTACGGCAGGGGAAAAATGAGCAGTTCTTC.

V and J are TRBV13 and TRBJ2-2; 13 nucleotides line up with TRBD2. Losses at the gene ends were 3 bases for V and 1 base for J; bases not matched to a gene: 2. The length of the CDR3 is 17 residues. Looked up from germline, CDR1 is PRHDT and CDR2 is FYEKMQ (reference sequence). The CDR3 loop reads CASSFWTSGGNTGELFF. Written as DNA, the CDR3 is TGTGCCAGCAGCTTTTGGACTAGCGGGGGGAACACCGGGGAGCTGTTTTTT.

The V and J genes are TRBV5-4 and TRBJ1-2; D ambiguous. Trimming took off 4 bases at V and 5 bases at J, with 18 bases between the two ends. Germline V gene data show CDR1 as SGHNT and CDR2 as YYREEE (reference sequence). This CDR3 has 15 residues. CDR3 nucleotides: TGTGCCAGCAGCGAACGGGCGGAGGGCACATATGGCTACACCTTC. This translates into CASSERAEGTYGYTF.